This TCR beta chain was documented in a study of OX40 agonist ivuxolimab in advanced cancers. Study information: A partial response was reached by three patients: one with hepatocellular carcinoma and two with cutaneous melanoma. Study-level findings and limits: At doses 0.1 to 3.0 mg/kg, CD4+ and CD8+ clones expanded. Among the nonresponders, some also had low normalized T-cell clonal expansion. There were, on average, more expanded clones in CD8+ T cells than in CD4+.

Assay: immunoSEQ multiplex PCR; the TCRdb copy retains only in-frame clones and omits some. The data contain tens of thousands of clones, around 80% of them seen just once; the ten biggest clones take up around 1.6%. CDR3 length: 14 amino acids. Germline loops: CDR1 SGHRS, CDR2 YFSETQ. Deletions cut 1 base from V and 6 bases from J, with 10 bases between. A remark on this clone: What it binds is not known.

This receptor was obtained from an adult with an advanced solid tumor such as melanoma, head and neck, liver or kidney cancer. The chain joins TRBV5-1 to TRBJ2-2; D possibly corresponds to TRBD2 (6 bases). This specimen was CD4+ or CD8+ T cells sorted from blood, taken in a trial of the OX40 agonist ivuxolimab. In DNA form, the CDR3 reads TGCGCCAGCAGCTTGTCTAGCGCGGCCGGGGAGCTGTTTTTT. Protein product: CASSLSSAAGELFF.